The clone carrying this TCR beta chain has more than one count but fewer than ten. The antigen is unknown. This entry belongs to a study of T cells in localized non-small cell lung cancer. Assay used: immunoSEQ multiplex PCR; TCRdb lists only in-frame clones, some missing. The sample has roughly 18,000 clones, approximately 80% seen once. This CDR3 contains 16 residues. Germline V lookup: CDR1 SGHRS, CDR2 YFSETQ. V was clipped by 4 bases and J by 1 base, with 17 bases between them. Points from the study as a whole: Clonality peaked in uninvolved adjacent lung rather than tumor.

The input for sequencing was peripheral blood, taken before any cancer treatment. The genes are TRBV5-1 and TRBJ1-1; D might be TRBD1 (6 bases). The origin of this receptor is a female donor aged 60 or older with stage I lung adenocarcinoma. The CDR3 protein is CASSPPQRTANTEAFF. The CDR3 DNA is TGCGCCAGCAGCCCCCCGCAGAGGACAGCGAACACTGAAGCTTTCTTT.